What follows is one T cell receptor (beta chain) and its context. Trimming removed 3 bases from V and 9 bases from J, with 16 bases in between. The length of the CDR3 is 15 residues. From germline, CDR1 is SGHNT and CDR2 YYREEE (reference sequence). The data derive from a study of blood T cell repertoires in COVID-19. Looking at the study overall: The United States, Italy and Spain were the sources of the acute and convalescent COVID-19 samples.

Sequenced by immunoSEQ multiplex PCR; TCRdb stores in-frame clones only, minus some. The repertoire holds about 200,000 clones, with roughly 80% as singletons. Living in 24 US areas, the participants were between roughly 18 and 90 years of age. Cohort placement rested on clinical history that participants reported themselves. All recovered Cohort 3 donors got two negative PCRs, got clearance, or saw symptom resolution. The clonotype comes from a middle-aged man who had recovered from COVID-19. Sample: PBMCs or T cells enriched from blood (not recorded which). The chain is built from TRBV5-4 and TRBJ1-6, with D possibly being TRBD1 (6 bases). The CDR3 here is CASSWDMKAGSPLHF. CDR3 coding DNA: TGTGCCAGCAGCTGGGACATGAAGGCTGGTTCACCCCTCCACTTT.